This TCR beta chain was documented in a study of early T cells in non-severe SARS-CoV-2 infection. Study as a whole: Sequencing targeted bulk RNA from unsorted whole blood, leaving chains unpaired.

The protocol attached unique molecular identifiers to individual cDNA molecules. In TCRdb, the 5' RACE reads were re-called with MiXCR into one record per CDR3 protein. This sample has about 110,000 distinct CDR3 sequences; 11% occur once, and the top ten carry roughly 7.1%. Study-level points and caveats: Database matching using VDJdb favored anti-spike CD8 responses, with private and CD4 specificities left missing.

The sample holds many counts of this clonotype. What it recognizes is unknown. Sequences were obtained from whole blood. This TCR came from an adult who was a healthcare worker with PCR-confirmed SARS-CoV-2 infection or an uninfected control (not recorded which).

The CDR3 protein is CASRTSGTTFNEQFF. The CDR3 coding sequence is TGTGCCAGCCGGACTAGCGGAACGACTTTCAATGAGCAGTTCTTC. The chain has TRBV27 and TRBJ2-1; TRBD2 agrees at 10 bases. The CDR3 length is 15 residues. CDR1 is MNHEY, CDR2 SMNVEV, per germline (reference sequence). V gave up 8 bases and J gave up 6 bases; unmatched junction bases: 10.